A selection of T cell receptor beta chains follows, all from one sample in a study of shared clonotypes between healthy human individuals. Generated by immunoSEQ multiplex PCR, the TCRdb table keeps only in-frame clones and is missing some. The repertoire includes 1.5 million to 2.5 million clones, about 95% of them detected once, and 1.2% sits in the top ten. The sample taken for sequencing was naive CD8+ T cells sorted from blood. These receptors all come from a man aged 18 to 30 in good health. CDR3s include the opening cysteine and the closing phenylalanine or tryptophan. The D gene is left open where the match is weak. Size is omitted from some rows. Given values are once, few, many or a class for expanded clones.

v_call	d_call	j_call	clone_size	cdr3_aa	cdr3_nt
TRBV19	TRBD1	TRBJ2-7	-	CASRATGTEGYEQYF	TGTGCCAGTAGGGCGACCGGGACAGAAGGCTACGAGCAGTACTTC
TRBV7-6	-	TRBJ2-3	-	CASSLGGRGGDTQYF	TGTGCCAGCAGCTTAGGGGGGCGAGGGGGAGATACGCAGTATTTT
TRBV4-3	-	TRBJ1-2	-	CASSQDPGVVLGGYTF	TGCGCCAGCAGCCAAGACCCGGGGGTTGTTCTTGGTGGCTACACCTTC
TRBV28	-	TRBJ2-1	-	CASSLWAEQFF	TGTGCCAGCAGTTTATGGGCTGAGCAGTTCTTC
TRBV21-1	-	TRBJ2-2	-	CASSKEYTGELFF	TGTGCCAGCAGCAAAGAGTACACCGGGGAGCTGTTTTTT
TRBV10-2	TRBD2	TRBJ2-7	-	CASSGYSGKHLYEQYF	TGCGCCAGCAGTGGATATAGCGGGAAGCATCTCTACGAGCAGTACTTC
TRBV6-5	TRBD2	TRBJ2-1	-	CASSQRGAYNEQFF	TGTGCCAGCAGCCAGCGGGGGGCCTACAATGAGCAGTTCTTC
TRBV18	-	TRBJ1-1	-	CASSPSPGWATEAFF	TGTGCCAGCTCACCATCCCCGGGGTGGGCCACTGAAGCTTTCTTT
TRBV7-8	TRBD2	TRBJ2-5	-	CASSWTSITSGRTETQYF	TGTGCCAGCAGCTGGACTTCAATTACTAGCGGGAGGACTGAGACCCAGTACTTC
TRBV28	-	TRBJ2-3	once	CASSFGAPGPDTQYF	TGTGCCAGCAGTTTTGGGGCGCCAGGACCAGATACGCAGTATTTT
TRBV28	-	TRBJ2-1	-	CASSLYGQLNEQFF	TGTGCCAGCAGTTTATACGGACAGCTCAATGAGCAGTTCTTC
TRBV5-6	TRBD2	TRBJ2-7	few	CASSKGLAGEAPYEQYF	TGTGCCAGCAGCAAGGGACTAGCGGGAGAAGCGCCCTACGAGCAGTACTTC
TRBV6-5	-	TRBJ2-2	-	CASSLGATGELFF	TGTGCCAGCAGTTTAGGGGCCACCGGGGAGCTGTTTTTT
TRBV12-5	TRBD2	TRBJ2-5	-	CASGLGGGAPQETQYF	TGTGCTAGTGGTTTGGGCGGGGGGGCCCCCCAAGAGACCCAGTACTTC